This T cell receptor beta chain was sequenced during a study of cytomegalovirus exposure and HLA in healthy donors. This CDR3 has 12 residues. The V gene's germline CDR1 is LNHDA and CDR2 SQIVND (reference sequence). V lost 7 bases and J lost 6, with 13 bases in between. Whole-study findings and limits: The study listed 150 to 200 cytomegalovirus-associated TCR beta chains.

Only in-frame clones appear in the TCRdb table, and some are missing; sequencing was by immunoSEQ multiplex PCR. The sample has 100,000 to 150,000 clones, 95% to 97% seen once; the top ten hold less than 2%. This clone has only one observation. Antigen unknown. The specimen was PBMCs. This clonotype was obtained from a man aged 18 to 35 in good health and CMV-seronegative. The chain couples TRBV19 to TRBJ2-7; a weak D match, TRBD1 (5 bases). This chain's CDR3 is CASMIPGSEQYF. The CDR3 nucleotides are TGTGCCAGTATGATCCCAGGGTCCGAGCAGTACTTC.